This T cell receptor beta chain stems from a study of blood T cells in healthy people across ages. Sample-barcoded 5' priming and a J-beta primer mix drove a second PCR of about 6 to 12 cycles. TCRdb re-called the 5' RACE reads through MiXCR, storing one row per CDR3 protein. In the table there are hundreds of thousands of distinct CDR3 sequences, more than 20% of which are singletons. The CDR3 is 14 amino acids. Trimming shortened V by 5 bases and J by 4 bases, and 17 bases separated the two germline ends. The germline CDR1 and CDR2 sequences are SQVTM and ANQGSEA. This receptor was taken from a man in his sixties or seventies in good health. The sequenced sample was blood. V usage is TRBV29-1 and J usage is TRBJ2-5; TRBD2 might be the D (6 bases). CDR3 in DNA: TGCAGCGTTCTTCGGGAGACCGTCGGAGAGACCCAGTACTTC. Translation: CSVLRETVGETQYF.